This entry describes one T cell receptor (beta chain). The antigen is unknown. The related graft donor's blood sample was taken on the day of bone marrow donation. The naive gate required viable CD3+CD4+ or CD3+CD8+ cells with CCR7+CD45RA+CD45RO-CD95-CD27+CD28+ phenotype. The sample belongs to a study of T cells after posttransplantation cyclophosphamide. General observations from the study: Tissue-infiltrating T cells from skin or gut overlapped little with blood T cells. TRB clonality was highly associated with recipient CMV seropositivity and reactivation.

Sequenced by immunoSEQ multiplex PCR; TCRdb stores in-frame clones only, minus some. The sample records 19,000 or so clones, 95% to 99% being singletons. CDR1 GTSNPN and CDR2 SVGIG come from the germline V gene (reference sequence). The CDR3 has 12 residues. V shed 4 bases and J shed 2 bases, with 9 bases lying between them. The source is a man in his forties or fifties in good health, CMV-negative, and a related stem cell transplant donor. This chain joins TRBV30 and TRBJ2-7; tentatively, D is TRBD1 (6 bases). The specimen was naive CD8+ T cells sorted from PBMCs. In DNA, the CDR3 is TGTGCCTGGACAGGGGATACCTACGAGCAGTACTTC. It yields the protein CAWTGDTYEQYF. Combining the CDR3 with reference TRBV30 and TRBJ2-7 gives the whole variable domain SQTIHQWPATLVQPVGSPLSLECTVEGTSNPNLYWYRQAAGRGLQLLFYSVGIGQISSEVPQNLSASRPQDRQFILSSKKLLLSDSGFYLCAWTGDTYEQYFGPGTRLTVT.